The rows below give T cell receptor beta chains drawn from one sample of a study of early T cells in non-severe SARS-CoV-2 infection. TCRdb analysed the 5' RACE reads with MiXCR anew, one entry per CDR3 protein. The sample consists of around 22,000 distinct CDR3 sequences, around 3.5% of them appearing once. Sequenced: whole blood. The receptors come from an adult who was a healthcare worker with PCR-confirmed SARS-CoV-2 infection or an uninfected control (not recorded which). The CDR3 runs from the conserved cysteine through the conserved F or W. Each record gives: J gene, clone size, D gene, V gene, CDR3 DNA, CDR3 protein. A D gene is named only where the DNA matches it firmly. Expanded clones get a size class; other rows say once, few or many, or leave the size out.

TRBJ2-7 NA TRBD1 TRBV19 TGTGCCAGTAGGAGGGGGCCGGACTACGAGCAGTACTTC CASRRGPDYEQYF
TRBJ2-5 many NA TRBV5-1 TGCGCCAGCAGCTTGAGATCTGGAGGGGAGTACCAAGAGACCCAGTACTTC CASSLRSGGEYQETQYF
TRBJ2-1 many NA TRBV29-1 TGCAGCGTTGAAGTCTACAATGAGCAGTTCTTC CSVEVYNEQFF
TRBJ2-7 many NA TRBV11-2 TGTGCCAGCAGCTTAGCCGTTTGGGGCGGCGAGCAGTACTTC CASSLAVWGGEQYF
TRBJ2-7 NA TRBD1 TRBV19 TGTGCCAGTAGTACACGACAGGGCGAGCAGTACTTC CASSTRQGEQYF
TRBJ2-1 medium-sized NA TRBV12-3/TRBV12-4 TGTGCCAGCAGTTTAGGGTCCTACAATGAGCAGTTCTTC CASSLGSYNEQFF
TRBJ2-1 NA TRBD2 TRBV7-9 TGTGCCAGCAGCCTACATCAGCGGGGGGTACAGAATGAGCAGTTCTTC CASSLHQRGVQNEQFF
TRBJ1-6 NA NA TRBV29-1 TGCAGCGTGCGGGACGGATATAATTCACCCCTCCACTTT CSVRDGYNSPLHF
TRBJ2-1 many TRBD2 TRBV7-2 TGTGCCAGCAGCCCGGGACTAGCGGGGGGGCAGAATGAGCAGTTCTTC CASSPGLAGGQNEQFF
TRBJ1-2 many TRBD1 TRBV30 TGTGCCTGGAGCCGACAGGGGGCTGCCTATGGCTACACCTTC CAWSRQGAAYGYTF
TRBJ2-7 many NA TRBV7-9 TGTGCCAGCAGCCCCCAGGACGAGCAGTACTTC CASSPQDEQYF
TRBJ2-7 medium-sized TRBD2 TRBV10-3 TGTGCCATCAGTCACCCACCACTCGGGGGGGTCAATGCCTACGAGCAGTACTTC CAISHPPLGGVNAYEQYF
TRBJ2-4 few NA TRBV6-6 TGTGCCAGCAACCGCGTTGGAGAGATTCAGTACTTC CASNRVGEIQYF
TRBJ2-1 many NA TRBV14 TGTGCCAGCAGCCAGCGGGGGCCTTGGAATGAGCAGTTCTTC CASSQRGPWNEQFF
TRBJ1-6 medium-sized NA TRBV9 TGTGCCAGCAGCGTGGACCGGGCGAGCTCCTATAATTCACCCCTCCACTTT CASSVDRASSYNSPLHF
TRBJ1-6 hyperexpanded NA TRBV18 TGTGCCAGCTCACCAAACTCACCCCTCCACTTT CASSPNSPLHF
TRBJ2-1 many TRBD1 TRBV7-3 TGTGCCAGCAGCAGCCGGGACAGGGGGCAGGATGAGCAGTTCTTC CASSSRDRGQDEQFF
TRBJ1-5 medium-sized TRBD1 TRBV7-9 TGTGCCAGCAGCTTAGCCGAGACAGGGGTGGACGGCAATCAGCCCCAGCATTTT CASSLAETGVDGNQPQHF
TRBJ2-5 NA NA TRBV6-2/TRBV6-3 TGTGCCAGCAGCCCCTACTGGGGAGGAGAGACCCAGTACTTC CASSPYWGGETQYF
TRBJ2-1 many NA TRBV11-3 TGTGCCAGCAGCCCCCGGGGGGCCAAGTACAATGAGCAGTTCTTC CASSPRGAKYNEQFF
TRBJ1-1 many TRBD1 TRBV28 TGTGCCAGTGGGACAGGGGGCGGGAACACTGAAGCTTTCTTT CASGTGGGNTEAFF
TRBJ2-3 many NA TRBV15 TGTGCCACCAGCAGAGCCAGCACAGATACGCAGTATTTT CATSRASTDTQYF
TRBJ1-1 many NA TRBV10-2 TGCGCCAGCAGGACTCCTGGCAACACTGAAGCTTTCTTT CASRTPGNTEAFF
TRBJ2-7 many NA TRBV7-3 TGTGCCAGCAGCTTAGAAGGACACGCCACTTCTAACTCCTACGAGCAGTACTTC CASSLEGHATSNSYEQYF
TRBJ1-1 many TRBD1 TRBV2 TGTGCCAGCGGGGGACAGGGCTACACTGAAGCTTTCTTT CASGGQGYTEAFF
TRBJ2-1 many NA TRBV29-1 TGCAGCGTTGACAGTCCCGCGGGGATCAACGAGCAGTTCTTC CSVDSPAGINEQFF
TRBJ2-1 NA TRBD2 TRBV29-1 TGCAGCGTTCCGGGACTAGCGGGGGGGCCCGAGCAGTTCTTC CSVPGLAGGPEQFF
TRBJ2-7 NA TRBD1 TRBV5-6 TGTGCCAGCAGCGTCCGGGACAGGTTTCCGTACGAGCAGTACTTC CASSVRDRFPYEQYF
TRBJ2-2 many NA TRBV12-3/TRBV12-4 TGTGCCAGCAGTTTTTTTAGGGCTGATCACGGGGAGCTGTTTTTT CASSFFRADHGELFF
TRBJ2-3 medium-sized TRBD2 TRBV19 TGTGCCAGTAAATCGGGGCGGGAGCATCCAAGGGGTACGCAGTATTTT CASKSGREHPRGTQYF
TRBJ1-2 many NA TRBV12-3/TRBV12-4 TGTGCCAGCCAAAGTGAAGTTCTGGGATACGACTATGGCTACACCTTC CASQSEVLGYDYGYTF
TRBJ2-5 NA TRBD1 TRBV19 TGTGCCAGTAGTATAGGGACAGGGGATGCTTTGGAGACCCAGTACTTC CASSIGTGDALETQYF
TRBJ1-1 many NA TRBV20-1 TGCAGTGCTAGGGTGGCGCGGACGAACACTGAAGCTTTCTTT CSARVARTNTEAFF
TRBJ2-7 many NA TRBV6-6 TGTGCCAGCAGTTCTCTCGTGGAACCTTCCGAGCAGTACTTC CASSSLVEPSEQYF
TRBJ1-1 many NA TRBV28 TGTGCCAGCAGTCCGACTGGCGGCGGGAGCACTGAAGCTTTCTTT CASSPTGGGSTEAFF
TRBJ2-7 medium-sized NA TRBV29-1 TGCAGCGTTGAATCGGCAGGTGGGCCATTACGGCAGTACTTC CSVESAGGPLRQYF
TRBJ2-7 many NA TRBV7-6 TGTGCCAGCAGCTCGTCCTCGGAGCAGTACTTC CASSSSSEQYF
TRBJ2-7 many TRBD1 TRBV5-1 TGCGCCAGCAGCTTGAGTAGGGGGCACTACGAGCAGTACTTC CASSLSRGHYEQYF
TRBJ2-3 few TRBD2 TRBV6-5 TGTGCCAGCAGTTCTCTAGCGGGGACAGATACGCAGTATTTT CASSSLAGTDTQYF
TRBJ2-7 few NA TRBV7-2 TGTGCCAGCAGCTTAGACAGGGTAGCTTTCGAGCAGTACTTC CASSLDRVAFEQYF
TRBJ2-1 many NA TRBV29-1 TGCAGCGCCGAGAGTGGGAGGAGCAATGAGCAGTTCTTC CSAESGRSNEQFF
TRBJ1-2 many NA TRBV19 TGTGCCAGTAGTCCCTCGCAGGGAGCTAACTATGGCTACACCTTC CASSPSQGANYGYTF
TRBJ1-4 medium-sized NA TRBV24-1 TGTGCCTCCCAGGGGTCGACCGCCGAGGGCGAAAAACTGTTTTTT CASQGSTAEGEKLFF
TRBJ2-7 few NA TRBV7-8 TGTGCCAGCAGCCGTCGGGACCAGATCTACGAGCAGTACTTC CASSRRDQIYEQYF
TRBJ2-6 few TRBD2 TRBV5-5 TGTGCCAGCAGCCGTCCCTTACTAGCGGGAGCCTCTGGGGCCAACGTCCTGACTTTC CASSRPLLAGASGANVLTF
TRBJ2-1 many NA TRBV3-1 TGTGCCAGCAGCCTCAGAGGATCCCCGGGTGAGCAGTTCTTC CASSLRGSPGEQFF
TRBJ2-2 many NA TRBV11-3 TGTGCCAGCAGCTTATACACCGGGGAGCTGTTTTTT CASSLYTGELFF